This T cell receptor beta chain originates from a study of blood T cells in healthy people across ages. At the level of the study: The template switching approach captured approximately one barcoded beta molecule for every two T cells.

With a J-beta primer mix and a sample-barcoded 5' primer, a second PCR ran roughly 6 to 11 cycles. Using its own MiXCR run on the 5' RACE reads, TCRdb lists one record per CDR3 protein. Of roughly 720,000 distinct CDR3 sequences listed, roughly 50% are singletons. The clonotype was recovered from a man aged 80 or over in good health. The sequenced sample consisted of blood.

CDR3 loop: CASSAFGTGGEQYF. The CDR3 nucleotides are TGTGCCAGCAGCGCCTTTGGGACAGGGGGCGAGCAGTACTTC. J is TRBJ2-5 and V is TRBV9; 11 bases match TRBD1. TRBJ2-7 matches the DNA end more closely, so the J call is doubtful. The CDR3 has 14 residues. CDR1 and CDR2 (germline): SGDLS, YYNGEE.